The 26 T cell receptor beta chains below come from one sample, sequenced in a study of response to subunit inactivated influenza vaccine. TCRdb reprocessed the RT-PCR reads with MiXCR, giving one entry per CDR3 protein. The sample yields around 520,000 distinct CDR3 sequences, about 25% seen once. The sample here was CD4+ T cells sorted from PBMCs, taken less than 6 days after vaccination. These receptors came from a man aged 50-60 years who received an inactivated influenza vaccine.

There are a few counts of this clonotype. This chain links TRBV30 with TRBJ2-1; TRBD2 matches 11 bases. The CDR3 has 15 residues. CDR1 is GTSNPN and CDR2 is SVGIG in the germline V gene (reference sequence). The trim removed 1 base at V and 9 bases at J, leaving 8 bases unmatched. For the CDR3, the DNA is TGTGCCTGGAGTGGTGTAGCGGGAGGGCCGGGTGAGCAGTTCTTC. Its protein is CAWSGVAGGPGEQFF.

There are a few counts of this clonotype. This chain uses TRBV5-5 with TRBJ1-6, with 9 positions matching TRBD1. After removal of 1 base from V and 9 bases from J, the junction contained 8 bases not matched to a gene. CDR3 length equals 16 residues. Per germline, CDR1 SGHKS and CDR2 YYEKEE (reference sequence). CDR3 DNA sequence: TGTGCCAGCAGCTTGAAACTAGGACAGGGGTCTTCACCCCTCCACTTT. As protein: CASSLKLGQGSSPLHF.

As DNA, the CDR3 is TGCGCCACCAAAACACAAACCAGCACAGATACGCAGTATTTT. This encodes CATKTQTSTDTQYF. This chain connects TRBV5-1 to TRBJ2-3; unclear D gene. Germline V gene lookup returns CDR1 SGHRS and CDR2 YFSETQ. The V gene lost 9 bases and the J gene lost 0 bases, with 14 bases spanning the gap. CDR3 size: 14 residues.

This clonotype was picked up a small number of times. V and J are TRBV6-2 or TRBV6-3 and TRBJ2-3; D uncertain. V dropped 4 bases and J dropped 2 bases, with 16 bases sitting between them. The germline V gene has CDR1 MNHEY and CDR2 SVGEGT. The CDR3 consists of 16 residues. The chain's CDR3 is CASSSKALDYTDTQYF. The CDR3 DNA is TGTGCCAGCAGTTCTAAAGCGCTTGATTACACAGATACGCAGTATTTT.

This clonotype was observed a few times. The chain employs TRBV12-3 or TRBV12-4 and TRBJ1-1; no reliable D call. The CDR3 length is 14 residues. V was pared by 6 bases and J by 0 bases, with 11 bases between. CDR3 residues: CASSKQSLNTEAFF. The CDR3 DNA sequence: TGTGCCAGCAGCAAACAGAGTTTGAACACTGAAGCTTTCTTT.

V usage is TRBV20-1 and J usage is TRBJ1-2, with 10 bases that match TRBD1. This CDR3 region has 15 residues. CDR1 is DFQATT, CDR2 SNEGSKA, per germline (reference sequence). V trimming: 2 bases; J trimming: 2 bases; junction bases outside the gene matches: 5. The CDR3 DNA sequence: TGCAGTGCTAGACTCCGGGACAGGGGAAACTATGGCTACACCTTC. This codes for CSARLRDRGNYGYTF.

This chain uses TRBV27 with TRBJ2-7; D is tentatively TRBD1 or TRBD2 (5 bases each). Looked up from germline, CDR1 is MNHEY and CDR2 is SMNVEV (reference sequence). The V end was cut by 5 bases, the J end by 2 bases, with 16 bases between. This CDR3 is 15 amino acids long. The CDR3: CASSLSRDPTYEQYF. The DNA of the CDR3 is TGTGCCAGCAGTCTCAGCCGGGACCCCACCTACGAGCAGTACTTC.

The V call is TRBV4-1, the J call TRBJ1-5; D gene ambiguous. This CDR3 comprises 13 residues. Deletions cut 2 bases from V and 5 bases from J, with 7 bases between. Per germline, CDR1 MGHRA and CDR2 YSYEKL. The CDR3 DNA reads TGCGCCAGCAGCCAAAGGGTGTATCAGCCCCAGCATTTT. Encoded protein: CASSQRVYQPQHF.

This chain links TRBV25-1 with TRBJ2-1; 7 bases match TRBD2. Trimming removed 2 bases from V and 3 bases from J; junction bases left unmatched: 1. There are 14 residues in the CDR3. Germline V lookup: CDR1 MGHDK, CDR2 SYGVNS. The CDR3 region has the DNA TGTGCCAGCAGTGAAAGCGGGATCTACAATGAGCAGTTCTTC. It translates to CASSESGIYNEQFF.

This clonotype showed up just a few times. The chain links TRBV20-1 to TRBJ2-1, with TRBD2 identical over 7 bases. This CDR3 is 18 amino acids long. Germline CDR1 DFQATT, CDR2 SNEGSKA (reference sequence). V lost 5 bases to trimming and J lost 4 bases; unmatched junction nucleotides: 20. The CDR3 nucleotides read TGCAGTGCTCCCGCCCTTAGTCAAAGCGGGATGGGTTACAATGAGCAGTTCTTC. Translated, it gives CSAPALSQSGMGYNEQFF.

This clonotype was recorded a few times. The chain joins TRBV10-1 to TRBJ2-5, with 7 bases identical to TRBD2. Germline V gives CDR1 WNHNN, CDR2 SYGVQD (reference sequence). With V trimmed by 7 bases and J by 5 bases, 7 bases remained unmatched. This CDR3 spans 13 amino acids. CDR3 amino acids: CASTGGTGETQYF. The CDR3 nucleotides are TGCGCCAGCACGGGGGGTACCGGGGAGACCCAGTACTTC.

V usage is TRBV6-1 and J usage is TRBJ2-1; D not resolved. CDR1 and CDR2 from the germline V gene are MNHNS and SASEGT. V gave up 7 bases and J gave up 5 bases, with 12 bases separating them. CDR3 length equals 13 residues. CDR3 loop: CASTSLINNEQFF. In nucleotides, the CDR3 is TGTGCCAGCACCAGTCTGATCAACAATGAGCAGTTCTTC.

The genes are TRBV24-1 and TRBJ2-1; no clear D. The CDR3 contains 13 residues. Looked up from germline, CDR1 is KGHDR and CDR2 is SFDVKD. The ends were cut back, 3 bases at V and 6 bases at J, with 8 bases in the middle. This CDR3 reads CATSDGPSNEQFF. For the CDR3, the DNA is TGTGCCACCAGTGATGGACCCTCCAATGAGCAGTTCTTC.

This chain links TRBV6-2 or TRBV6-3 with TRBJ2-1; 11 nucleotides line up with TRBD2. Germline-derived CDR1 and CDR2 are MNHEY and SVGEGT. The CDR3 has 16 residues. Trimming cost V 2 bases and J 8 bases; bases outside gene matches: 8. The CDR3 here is CASSYNLAGGLDEQFF. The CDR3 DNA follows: TGTGCCAGCAGTTACAATCTAGCGGGAGGTCTCGATGAGCAGTTCTTC.

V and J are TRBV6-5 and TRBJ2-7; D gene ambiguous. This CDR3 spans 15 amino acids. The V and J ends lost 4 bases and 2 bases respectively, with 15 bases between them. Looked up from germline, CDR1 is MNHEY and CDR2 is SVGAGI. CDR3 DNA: TGTGCCAGCAGTTCCGCAGCAGGTTTCACCTACGAGCAGTACTTC. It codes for CASSSAAGFTYEQYF.

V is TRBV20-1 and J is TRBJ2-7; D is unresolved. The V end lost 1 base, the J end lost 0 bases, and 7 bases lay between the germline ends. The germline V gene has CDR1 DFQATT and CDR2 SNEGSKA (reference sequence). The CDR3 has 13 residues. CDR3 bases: TGCAGTGCTAGAGGGCAGGACTCCTACGAGCAGTACTTC. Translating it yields CSARGQDSYEQYF.

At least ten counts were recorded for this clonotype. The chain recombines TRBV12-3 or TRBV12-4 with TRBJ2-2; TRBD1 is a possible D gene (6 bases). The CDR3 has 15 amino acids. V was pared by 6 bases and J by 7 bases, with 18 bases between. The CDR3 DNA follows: TGTGCCAGCAGACCCTTACAGGGTGGAGGCGGGGAGCTGTTTTTT. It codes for CASRPLQGGGGELFF.

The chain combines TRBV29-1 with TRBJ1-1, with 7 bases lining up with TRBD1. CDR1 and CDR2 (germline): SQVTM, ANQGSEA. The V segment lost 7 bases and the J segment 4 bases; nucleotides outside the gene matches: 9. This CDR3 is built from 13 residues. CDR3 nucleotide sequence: TGCAGCGCCGAAACAGGGGCTAGCACTGAAGCTTTCTTT. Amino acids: CSAETGASTEAFF.

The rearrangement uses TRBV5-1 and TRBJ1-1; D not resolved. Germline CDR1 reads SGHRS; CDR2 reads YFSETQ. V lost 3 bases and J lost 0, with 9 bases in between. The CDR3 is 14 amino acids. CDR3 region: CASSSLDLNTEAFF. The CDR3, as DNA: TGCGCCAGCAGCTCGTTAGACTTGAACACTGAAGCTTTCTTT.

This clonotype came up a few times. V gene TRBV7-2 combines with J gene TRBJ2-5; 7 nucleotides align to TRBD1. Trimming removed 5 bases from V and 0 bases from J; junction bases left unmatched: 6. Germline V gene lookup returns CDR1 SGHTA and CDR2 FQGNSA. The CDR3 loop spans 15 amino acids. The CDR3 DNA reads TGTGCCAGCAGCACACAGGGGTATCACCAAGAGACCCAGTACTTC. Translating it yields CASSTQGYHQETQYF.

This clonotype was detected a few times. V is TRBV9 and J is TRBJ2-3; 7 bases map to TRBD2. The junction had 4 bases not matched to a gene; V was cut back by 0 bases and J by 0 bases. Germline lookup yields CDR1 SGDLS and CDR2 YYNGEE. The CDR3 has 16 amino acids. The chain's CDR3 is CASSVGLAASTDTQYF. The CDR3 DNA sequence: TGTGCCAGCAGCGTAGGCCTAGCGGCCAGCACAGATACGCAGTATTTT.

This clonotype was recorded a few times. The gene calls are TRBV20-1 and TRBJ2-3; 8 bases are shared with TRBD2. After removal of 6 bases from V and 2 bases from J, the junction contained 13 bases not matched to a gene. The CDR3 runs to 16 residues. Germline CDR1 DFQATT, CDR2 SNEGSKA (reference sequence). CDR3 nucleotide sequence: TGCAGTGCCCCCCCCGCACTAGCGGAGATCACAGATACGCAGTATTTT. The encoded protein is CSAPPALAEITDTQYF.

CDR3 protein: CASSLVWDRESYEQYF. DNA for the CDR3: TGTGCCAGCAGCTTAGTATGGGACAGGGAGTCCTACGAGCAGTACTTC. The chain employs TRBV7-2 and TRBJ2-7, with 9 bases lining up with TRBD1. V was clipped by 1 base and J by 1 base; unmatched bases: 5. Germline values: CDR1 SGHTA, CDR2 FQGNSA. This CDR3 is 16 amino acids long. Full variable domain (remainder filled in from reference TRBV7-2 and TRBJ2-7): GAGVSQSPSNKVTEKGKDVELRCDPISGHTALYWYRQSLGQGLEFLIYFQGNSAPDKSGLPSDRFSAERTGGSVSTLTIQRTQQEDSAVYLCASSLVWDRESYEQYFGPGTRLTVT.

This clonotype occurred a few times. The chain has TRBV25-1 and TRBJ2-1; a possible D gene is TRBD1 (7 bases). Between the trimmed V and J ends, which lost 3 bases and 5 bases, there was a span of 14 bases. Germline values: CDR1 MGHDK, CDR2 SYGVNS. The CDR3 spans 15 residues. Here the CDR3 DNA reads TGTGCCAGCAGTGACGCGGGACAGCTCGACAATGAGCAGTTCTTC. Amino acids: CASSDAGQLDNEQFF.

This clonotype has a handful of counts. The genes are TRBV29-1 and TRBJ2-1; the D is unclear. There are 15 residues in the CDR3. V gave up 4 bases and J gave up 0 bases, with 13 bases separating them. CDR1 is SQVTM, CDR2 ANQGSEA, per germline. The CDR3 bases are TGCAGCGTTGCTTTTGGAATTAGCTCCTACAATGAGCAGTTCTTC. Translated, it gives CSVAFGISSYNEQFF.

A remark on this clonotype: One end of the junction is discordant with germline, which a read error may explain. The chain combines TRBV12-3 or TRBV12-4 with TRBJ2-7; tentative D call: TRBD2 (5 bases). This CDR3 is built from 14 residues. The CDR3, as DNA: TGTGCCAGCAGTTTCTCGGGCAGAGGGTACGAGGAGTACTTC. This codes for CASSFSGRGYEEYF.